Listed below are T cell receptor beta chains from one sample, sequenced in a study of T cells in Graves' hyperthyroidism and ophthalmopathy. TCRdb redid the calling of the multiplex PCR reads with MiXCR, one entry per CDR3 protein. This sample has hundreds of thousands of distinct CDR3 sequences; around 15% occur once, and the top ten carry around 55%. Sequences were obtained from blood. The receptor source for this set is a woman aged 60-70 years with Graves' ophthalmopathy. The CDR3 runs from the conserved cysteine through the conserved F or W. D genes are given only for firm matches. Not all rows give a size; the values are once, few, many and, for expanded clones, a class.

DNA	CDR3	D	J	V	size
TGCAGTGCTAAGACAGCCGTTTTCACCGGGGAGCTGTTTTTT	CSAKTAVFTGELFF	-	TRBJ2-2	TRBV20-1	many
TGCGCCAGCAGCTGGGAGGCTAACACAGATACGCAGTATTTT	CASSWEANTDTQYF	-	TRBJ2-3	TRBV5-1	-
TGTGCCAGCAGTGAAGGGAATGGTTACGTGGATCAAGAGACCCAGTACTTC	CASSEGNGYVDQETQYF	-	TRBJ2-5	TRBV2	many
TGTGCCAGCAGTGTTGGCGGAAACATTCAGTACTTC	CASSVGGNIQYF	-	TRBJ2-4	TRBV2	many
TGCAGTGCTCTGGGTGACATCGCGGCCCCTCATGGCGAGACCCAGCATTTT	CSALGDIAAPHGETQHF	-	TRBJ1-5	TRBV20-1	many
TGTGCCAGCAGAGAGTCAGGGGTCTCAACTAACTATGGCTACACCTTC	CASRESGVSTNYGYTF	-	TRBJ1-2	TRBV6-2/TRBV6-3	many
TGTGCCAGCAGTTACTACAGGGGGCGGGCCGGGGAGCTGTTTTTT	CASSYYRGRAGELFF	TRBD1	TRBJ2-2	TRBV6-5	many
TGCAGTGCTGGGCTGGGGGGCAATCAGCCCCAGCATTTT	CSAGLGGNQPQHF	-	TRBJ1-5	TRBV20-1	many
TGTGCCAGCTCTCCGTGGGAGTCTGGGGCCAACGTCCTGACTTTC	CASSPWESGANVLTF	-	TRBJ2-6	TRBV6-1	few
TGTGCCAGCAACGCGGATACAGGCAATGAGCAGTTCTTC	CASNADTGNEQFF	-	TRBJ2-1	TRBV2	many
TGTGCCAGCAGTTTGGAGGGTTCGGGCACAGATGCGCAGTATTTT	CASSLEGSGTDAQYF	-	TRBJ2-3	TRBV28	-
TGCAGTGCTAGAGGCTCTGCGGGGGGCCGTTCGAATGAGCAGTTCTTC	CSARGSAGGRSNEQFF	TRBD2	TRBJ2-1	TRBV20-1	-
TGTGCCAGCAGTAAGGACAGGGTGGTGGCCGGGGAGCTGTTTTTT	CASSKDRVVAGELFF	TRBD1	TRBJ2-2	TRBV2	-
TGTGCCAGCAGCTTAGCCCAGGGGGCTGCGTCACCCCTCCACTTT	CASSLAQGAASPLHF	TRBD1	TRBJ1-6	TRBV7-2	many
TGTGCCAGCAGCCCAACAGGGGGCCGGGTTAACACCGGGGAGCTGTTTTTT	CASSPTGGRVNTGELFF	TRBD1	TRBJ2-2	TRBV4-2	few
TGTGCCAGCAGCTACAGCGGGGGGTCCGAAGAGACCCAGTACTTC	CASSYSGGSEETQYF	TRBD2	TRBJ2-5	TRBV7-6	many
TGTGCCAGCGTAGGACAGGGGAATATCAACGAGCAGTACTTC	CASVGQGNINEQYF	TRBD1	TRBJ2-7	TRBV6-2/TRBV6-3	many
TGCAGCGTGAAAACAGGGACGCACTACGAGCAGTACTTC	CSVKTGTHYEQYF	-	TRBJ2-7	TRBV29-1	many
TGTGCCAGCAGTTTACAAGGTAGCGGGAGGTCCAATGAGCAGTTCTTC	CASSLQGSGRSNEQFF	TRBD2	TRBJ2-1	TRBV27	few
TGTGCCATCCCAGGGGACTCCTACGAGCAGTACTTC	CAIPGDSYEQYF	-	TRBJ2-7	TRBV2	-
TGTGCCCAGCGGGGGACAGGGGATCGCGGGGAGCTGTTTTTT	CAQRGTGDRGELFF	TRBD1	TRBJ2-2	TRBV2	-
TGTGCCAGCAGCTCCAGGACAGGGCGGTACGAGCAGTACTTC	CASSSRTGRYEQYF	TRBD1	TRBJ2-7	TRBV7-9	many
TGTGCCAGCAGCCAAGGGCGGGAGTACCAAGAGACCCAGTACTTC	CASSQGREYQETQYF	TRBD2	TRBJ2-5	TRBV3-1	many
TGCGCCAGCAGTGGGTGGACAGGGGGCTTGAACACTGAAGCTTTCTTT	CASSGWTGGLNTEAFF	TRBD1	TRBJ1-1	TRBV5-1	few
TGCGCCAGCGCGGGGGTAGCCGCCGGGGAGCTGTTTTTT	CASAGVAAGELFF	TRBD2	TRBJ2-2	TRBV6-1	-
TGTGCCAGCAGTCGGACAGGTGAGCAGTTCTTC	CASSRTGEQFF	TRBD1	TRBJ2-1	TRBV6-1	many
TGTGCCAGCAGCGAACCCGGGAAAAAGGAGAAACTGTTTTTT	CASSEPGKKEKLFF	-	TRBJ1-4	TRBV7-9	many
TGTGCCAGCAGCTTAATCGTGGCAGGGGGCGAGCAGTACTTC	CASSLIVAGGEQYF	TRBD1	TRBJ2-7	TRBV7-8	-
TGTGCCAGCAGTCCCGGACTAGCGGGGGGTCGGAATGAGCAGTTCTTC	CASSPGLAGGRNEQFF	TRBD2	TRBJ2-1	TRBV6-2/TRBV6-3	many
TGTGCCAGCTCACCTGAGGGCGGGGGTAGGGAGTACTTC	CASSPEGGGREYF	TRBD2	TRBJ2-5	TRBV18	-